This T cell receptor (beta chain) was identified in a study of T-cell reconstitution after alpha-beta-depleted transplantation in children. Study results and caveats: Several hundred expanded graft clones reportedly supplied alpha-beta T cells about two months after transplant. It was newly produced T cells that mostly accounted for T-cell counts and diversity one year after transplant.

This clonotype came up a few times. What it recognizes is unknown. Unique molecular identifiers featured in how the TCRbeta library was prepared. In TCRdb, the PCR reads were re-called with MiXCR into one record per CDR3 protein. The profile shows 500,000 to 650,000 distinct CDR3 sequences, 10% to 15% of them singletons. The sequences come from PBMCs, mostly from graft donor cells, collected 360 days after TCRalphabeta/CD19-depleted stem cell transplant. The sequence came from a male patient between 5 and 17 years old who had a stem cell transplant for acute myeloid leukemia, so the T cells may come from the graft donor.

CDR3 amino acids: CASSRTRTNDEQYF. The CDR3 DNA reads TGCGCCAGCAGCCGAACGAGGACAAACGACGAGCAGTACTTC. J is TRBJ2-7 and V is TRBV5-1; TRBD1 is a possible D gene (5 bases). This CDR3 contains 14 residues. The V end was cut by 4 bases, the J end by 5 bases, with 16 bases between. Germline loops: CDR1 SGHRS, CDR2 YFSETQ.